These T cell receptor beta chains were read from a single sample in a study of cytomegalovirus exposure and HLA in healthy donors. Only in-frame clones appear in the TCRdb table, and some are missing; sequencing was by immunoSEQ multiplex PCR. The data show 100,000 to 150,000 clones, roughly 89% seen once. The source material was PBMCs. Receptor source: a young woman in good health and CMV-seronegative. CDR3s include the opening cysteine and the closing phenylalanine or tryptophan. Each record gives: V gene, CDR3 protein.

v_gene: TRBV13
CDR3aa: CASSLGRGDGYTF

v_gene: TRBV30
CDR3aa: CAWGDNHYEQYF

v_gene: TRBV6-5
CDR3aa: CASSYSPQGSYGYTF

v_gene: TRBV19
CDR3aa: CASTQGASGSYEQYF

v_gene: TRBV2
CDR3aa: CASNLENTGELFF

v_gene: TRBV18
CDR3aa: CASSRDRGNQPQHF

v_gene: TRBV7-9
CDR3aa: CASSLDRGKDTGELFF

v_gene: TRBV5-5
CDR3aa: CASSSGQGAKTQYF

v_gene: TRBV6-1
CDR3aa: CASSPPGTDLGKQYF

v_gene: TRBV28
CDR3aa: CASTLSGRLPYEQYF

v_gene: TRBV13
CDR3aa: CASSPGTGAGTGELFF

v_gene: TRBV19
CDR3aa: CASIRGGLNYGYTF

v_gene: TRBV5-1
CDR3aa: CASSLDSGSTGELFF

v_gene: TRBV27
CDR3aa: CASSSGTSADTQYF

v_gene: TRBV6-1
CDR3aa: CASSDPSGSYEQYF

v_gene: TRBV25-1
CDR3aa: CASSEWAGTYEQYF

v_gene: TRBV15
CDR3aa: CATSRTNRGIGNQPQHF

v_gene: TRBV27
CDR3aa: CASSFGVSRGYTF

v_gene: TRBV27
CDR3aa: CASSPGVDWPQHF

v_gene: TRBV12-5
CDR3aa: CASGLGLATDTQYF

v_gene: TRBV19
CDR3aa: CASSPRKKGDQPQHF

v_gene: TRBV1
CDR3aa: CTSSRGRQGALANYGYTF

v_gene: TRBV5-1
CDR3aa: CASSLNRRGLETQYF

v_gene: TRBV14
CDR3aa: CASSQSNTQYF

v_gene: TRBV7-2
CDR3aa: CASSLGLAGTDTQYF

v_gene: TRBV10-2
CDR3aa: CASGDSVYEQYF

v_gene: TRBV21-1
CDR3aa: CASSKKSGRDYEQYF

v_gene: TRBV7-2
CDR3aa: CASSLERAEQETQYF

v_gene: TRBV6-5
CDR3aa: CASSAGLGGNEQYF

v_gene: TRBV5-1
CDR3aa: CASSSGTPEDGYTF

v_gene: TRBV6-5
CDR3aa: CASSLTSVETQYF

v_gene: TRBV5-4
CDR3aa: CASSFKIEETQYF

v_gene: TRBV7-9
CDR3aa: CASSPQGQGAYEKLFF

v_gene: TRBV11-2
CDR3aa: CASSLDPSGRAIDTQYF

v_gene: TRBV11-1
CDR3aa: CASSSPEDWSSYNEQFF

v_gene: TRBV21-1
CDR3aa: CASSKGKHEQYF

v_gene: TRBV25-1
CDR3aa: CASSESGGEKLFF

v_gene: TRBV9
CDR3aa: CASSVAGGGELFF

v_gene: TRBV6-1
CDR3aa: CASERSFDNQPQHF

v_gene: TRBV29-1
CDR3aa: CSVYRNEKLFF

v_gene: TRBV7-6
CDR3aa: CASSPEQGPSSYEQYF

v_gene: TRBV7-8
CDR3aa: CASSFPGQGARSDTQYF

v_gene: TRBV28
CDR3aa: CASSLDQGNQPQHF

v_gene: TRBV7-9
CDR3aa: CASSLGRTHYGYTF

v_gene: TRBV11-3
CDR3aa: CASSWDRGNTIYF

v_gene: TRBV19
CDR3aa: CASSMWEVDEKLFF